This record looks at one TCR beta chain sequence and its context. V shed 0 bases and J shed 0 bases, with 15 bases lying between them. The CDR3 covers 17 residues. Germline lookup yields CDR1 SGHTA and CDR2 FQGNSA. This sample stems from a study of T cell changes during pregnancy in multiple sclerosis. This table comes from immunoSEQ multiplex PCR, and its TCRdb copy is limited to in-frame clones, with some not included. The sample shows roughly 100,000 clones, around 92% of them seen only once. This receptor was obtained from a female donor with multiple sclerosis, enrolled in a pregnancy study. The chain employs TRBV7-2 and TRBJ2-7, with D perhaps TRBD1 (6 bases). This material consisted of peripheral blood, taken in the second trimester of pregnancy. In DNA, the CDR3 is TGTGCCAGCAGCTTAGCGGGGGCTGGCTTCAGCTCCTACGAGCAGTACTTC. It codes for CASSLAGAGFSSYEQYF.